Listed here are 24 T cell receptor delta chains from one sample, sequenced in a study of gamma-delta T cells after stem cell transplantation. TCRdb applied CATT to the RT-PCR reads for clone calling. Among 1,400 or so delta-chain clones listed, roughly 13% were seen once. The sample consisted of gamma-delta T cells. The receptors shown here come from a human donor. It is not recorded whose cells these are; they may come from a transplant donor.

On this clone itself: A far larger clone lies a single base away; this is likely a read error. In the same sample, other DNA sequences code for this CDR3. The chain couples TRDV2 to TRDJ1; 9 bases line up with TRDD3. With V trimmed by 0 bases and J by 0 bases, 28 bases remained unmatched. The germline V gene encodes CDR1 GEAIGNYY and CDR2 EKD. This CDR3 has 24 amino acids. CDR3 nucleotide sequence: TGTGCCTGTGACACCGTTGAAAGATCGGTGAGGGCAGGTGACTGGGGGACCTACACCGATAAACTCATCTTT. Its protein is CACDTVERSVRAGDWGTYTDKLIF.

Judged by abundance, this clone is large. V is TRDV2 and J is TRDJ1; D is ambiguous. CDR1 and CDR2 from the germline V gene are GEAIGNYY and EKD. Trimming stripped 0 bases from V and 0 bases from J, with 16 bases between. The CDR3 extends over 17 amino acids. The CDR3 DNA sequence: TGTGCCTGTGACACCATGACCCGCCGATCATACACCGATAAACTCATCTTT. Protein: CACDTMTRRSYTDKLIF.

As to this clone: A single base is all that separates this from a far larger clone, so a read error is likely. Other DNA sequences of this sample code for an identical CDR3. The chain links TRDV2 to TRDJ1, with a weak D call TRDD3 (6 bases). The CDR3 has 20 residues. V lost 9 bases and J 0 bases, leaving 34 bases between the germline ends. Germline V lookup: CDR1 GEAIGNYY, CDR2 EKD. CDR3 bases: TGTGCCATCCAGGCGCTGGGGATCCCCCGAAGACAGATAGACACCGATAAACTCATCTTT. It translates to CAIQALGIPRRQIDTDKLIF.

As for this clone: A read error is the likely source, as a far larger clone sits one nucleotide away. Additional DNA sequences in this sample encode the identical CDR3. The chain is built from TRDV2 and TRDJ1; TRDD2 or TRDD3 may be the D gene (7 bases each). CDR1 and CDR2 (germline): GEAIGNYY, EKD. This CDR3 is built from 19 residues. The V end lost 1 base, the J end lost 4 bases, and 27 bases lay between the germline ends. Here the CDR3 DNA reads TGTGCCTGTGACACGGCGGGTTTTCCTACTGGGGCTTATGGCGATAAACTCATCTTT. This encodes CACDTAGFPTGAYGDKLIF.

This chain uses TRDV2 with TRDJ1; the D is unclear. Germline CDR1 and CDR2: GEAIGNYY and EKD. Trimming pared 0 bases from V and 0 bases from J, leaving 7 bases between. The CDR3 consists of 14 residues. CDR3 residues: CACDTVTNTDKLIF. For the CDR3, the DNA is TGTGCCTGTGACACCGTAACAAACACCGATAAACTCATCTTT.

In its sample, this clone was seen a few times. A far larger clone lies a single base away; this is likely a read error. The chain recombines TRDV2 with TRDJ1; D is perhaps TRDD3 (5 bases). This CDR3 has 15 residues. The germline V gene has CDR1 GEAIGNYY and CDR2 EKD. V lost 0 bases, J lost 4 bases, and 14 bases lay in between. In DNA, the CDR3 is TGTGCCTGTGACACCGTGGGGAATACGAACGATAAACTCATCTTT. This encodes CACDTVGNTNDKLIF.

This clone was found a few times. A single base is all that separates this from a far larger clone, so a read error is likely. At the DNA level, this CDR3 is encoded by other sequences in the same sample as well. The chain carries TRDV2 and TRDJ1; TRDD3 agrees at 13 bases. Germline V CDR1 and CDR2: GEAIGNYY, EKD. The CDR3 loop spans 19 amino acids. The CDR3: CACDAVLGDTLGNTDKLIF. Here the CDR3 DNA reads TGTGCCTGTGACGCTGTACTGGGGGATACGTTGGGTAACACCGATAAACTCATATTT.

Concerning this clone: This is likely an artifact of a read error, given a far larger clone one base away. The sample has other DNA sequences that encode this CDR3 too. The V gene is TRDV2, the J gene TRDJ1, with 8 bases matching TRDD3. J gave up 1 base and V 0 bases, and 3 bases lay outside the gene matches. The CDR3 runs to 15 residues. Germline lookup yields CDR1 GEAIGNYY and CDR2 EKD. In nucleotides, the CDR3 is TGTGCCTGTGACACCTTGGGGGATTCCACCGATAAACTCATCTTT. Its translation: CACDTLGDSTDKLIF.

In its sample, this clone was seen a few times. The protein in TCRdb stems from a much larger clone and differs at residue 9 from this DNA's translation, likely a read error; here the protein is translated from the DNA. The chain has TRDV2 and TRDJ1; 8 positions match TRDD3. The length of the CDR3 is 19 residues. The germline gives CDR1 GEAIGNYY, CDR2 EKD. J was trimmed by 0 bases and V by 1 base; bases with no gene match: 15. In DNA, the CDR3 is TGTGCCTGTGACACGGTCGGTAGTGATACTGGGGGCTACACCGATAAACTCATCTTT. Amino acids: CACDTVGSDTGGYTDKLIF.

With respect to this clone: This likely stems from a read error, as it lies one base from a far larger clone. The chain combines TRDV2 with TRDJ1; 11 bases match TRDD3. The CDR3 consists of 22 residues. Germline assignment: CDR1 GEAIGNYY and CDR2 EKD. V lost 3 bases, J lost 2 bases, and 25 bases stayed unmatched. CDR3 protein: CACDYLKGRPTLGDTPTDKLIF. DNA for the CDR3: TGTGCCTGTGACTATCTCAAGGGTCGTCCTACGTTGGGGGATACGCCGACCGATAAACTCATCTTT.

Notes on this clone: TCRdb's protein for this DNA is that of a much larger clone and differs from the translation at residue 15, likely a read error; the protein shown is the DNA translation. The rearrangement joins TRDV2 to TRDJ1; D possibly matches TRDD2 or TRDD3 (6 bases each). The CDR3 loop spans 19 amino acids. Germline CDR1 and CDR2: GEAIGNYY and EKD. The CDR3: CACDSLPSPDWEYTAKLIF. DNA of the CDR3: TGTGCCTGTGACAGCCTTCCGAGCCCTGACTGGGAGTACACCGCTAAACTCATCTTT.

This clone was recorded a few times. With only one base between it and a far larger clone, this is likely a read error. This chain joins TRDV2 and TRDJ1; 12 nucleotides align to TRDD3. The CDR3 contains 16 residues. Germline lookup yields CDR1 GEAIGNYY and CDR2 EKD. In DNA form, the CDR3 reads TGTGCCTGTGACCCCCTACTGGGGGATACAACCGAGAAACTCATCTTT. Its protein product is CACDPLLGDTTEKLIF.

As for this clone: The amino acid sequence in TCRdb belongs to a much larger clone and departs from this DNA's translation at residue 15, likely a sequencing read error; the sequence shown is translated from the DNA. The rearrangement uses TRDV2 and TRDJ1; TRDD3 agrees at 9 bases. Germline V gene sequence: CDR1 GEAIGNYY, CDR2 EKD. CDR3 size: 17 residues. The CDR3 coding sequence is TGTGCCTGTGACAGGCTCCCTGTACTGGGGGAGGACGATAAATTCATCTTT. It encodes CACDRLPVLGEDDKFIF.

By sample fraction, this clone is large. The rearrangement links TRDV2 to TRDJ1; 12 bases match TRDD3. Germline-derived CDR1 and CDR2 are GEAIGNYY and EKD. After removal of 5 bases from V and 2 bases from J, the junction contained 14 bases not matched to a gene. This CDR3 is 18 amino acids long. CDR3 DNA sequence: TGTGCCTGTGTGCCCTTACTGGGGGATACCCGACGAACCGATAAACTCATCTTT. It specifies CACVPLLGDTRRTDKLIF.

The rearrangement joins TRDV2 to TRDJ1; 12 nucleotides agree with TRDD3. The germline V gene encodes CDR1 GEAIGNYY and CDR2 EKD. With 2 bases clipped from V and 7 bases from J, the junction kept 4 bases outside the gene matches. The CDR3 extends over 14 amino acids. The DNA of the CDR3 is TGTGCCTGTGACATCCTGGGGGATACGGGTAAACTCATCTTT. As protein: CACDILGDTGKLIF.

This clone occurred a few times. This DNA's translation differs at residue 5 from TCRdb's protein, which comes from a much larger clone; a read error is likely, and the protein shown is translated from the DNA. The chain combines TRDV2 with TRDJ3; 13 bases fit TRDD3. The CDR3 has 18 amino acids. V dropped 3 bases and J dropped 6; count of bases not matched to a gene: 7. The germline V gene encodes CDR1 GEAIGNYY and CDR2 EKD. The CDR3 DNA reads as TGTGCCTGTGACGCCGTACTGGGGGATACGCCGGACACCCGACAGATGTTTTTC. It specifies CACDAVLGDTPDTRQMFF.

This clone was detected a few times. A far larger clone is off by one base, so a read error is likely. The sample holds other DNA sequences that translate to the same CDR3. This chain links TRDV2 with TRDJ1; D is possibly TRDD3 (5 bases). The germline V gene encodes CDR1 GEAIGNYY and CDR2 EKD. This CDR3 region has 18 residues. V lost 3 bases and J lost 0, with 22 bases in between. CDR3 amino acids: CACDPVAQGAPYTDKLIF. As DNA, the CDR3 is TGTGCCTGTGACCCTGTTGCGCAGGGGGCCCCGTACACCGATAAACTCATCTTT.

This clone showed up just a few times. TCRdb assigns this DNA the protein of a much larger clone, which departs from its translation at residue 3; this likely reflects a read error, and the protein shown comes from translating the DNA. The rearrangement joins TRDV2 to TRDJ1; the D gene could be TRDD2 or TRDD3 (7 bases each). Germline CDR1 and CDR2: GEAIGNYY and EKD. CDR3 size: 19 residues. The CDR3 DNA follows: TGTGCCGGTGACACGGCGGGCTTTCCTACTGGGGCTTATGGCGATAAACTCATCTTT. Translating gives CAGDTAGFPTGAYGDKLIF.

The sample holds a few counts of this clone. The rearrangement uses TRDV2 and TRDJ1; possibly TRDD3 for D (5 bases). V lost 3 bases and J 7 bases, leaving 20 bases between the germline ends. The CDR3 is made up of 15 amino acids. Germline values: CDR1 GEAIGNYY, CDR2 EKD. This CDR3 reads CACDPLNRGEFKLIF. CDR3 nucleotides: TGTGCCTGTGACCCCCTCAACAGGGGAGAATTTAAACTCATCTTT.

The sample holds a few counts of this clone. The TCRdb record carries a much larger clone's protein, which differs from this DNA's translation at residue 10; a read error is the likely cause, and the protein listed here is the DNA translation. The chain joins TRDV2 to TRDJ1; TRDD3 is a possible D gene (6 bases). V shed 1 base and J shed 4 bases, with 27 bases lying between them. CDR3 length equals 19 residues. The germline V gene has CDR1 GEAIGNYY and CDR2 EKD. CDR3 loop: CACDTAGFPAGAYGDKLIF. The CDR3, as DNA: TGTGCCTGTGACACGGCGGGCTTTCCTGCTGGGGCTTATGGCGATAAACTCATCTTT.

This clone was detected a few times. This rearrangement joins TRDV2 to TRDJ1; 11 positions match TRDD3. This CDR3 is 18 amino acids long. J gave up 9 bases and V 3 bases, and 20 bases lay outside the gene matches. In germline, CDR1 is GEAIGNYY, CDR2 EKD. Written as DNA, the CDR3 is TGTGCCTGTGACCAAATACTGGACGCCGGACTGGGGGATAGGGAACTCATCTTT. Translated, it gives CACDQILDAGLGDRELIF.

As concerns this clone: Other DNA sequences within the sample encode an identical CDR3. The V gene is TRDV2, the J gene TRDJ1; TRDD3 agrees at 10 bases. The V and J ends lost 0 bases and 0 bases, in that order; junction bases with no gene match: 6. The CDR3 sequence is 17 residues long. Looked up from germline, CDR1 is GEAIGNYY and CDR2 is EKD. CDR3 sequence: CACDTLLGDPYTDKLIF. The CDR3 DNA sequence: TGTGCCTGTGACACCTTACTGGGGGATCCGTACACCGATAAACTCATCTTT.

As for this clone: The protein that TCRdb holds for this DNA derives from a much larger clone and differs from the translated DNA at residue 12, which likely indicates a read error; the protein shown here is translated from the DNA. The chain joins TRDV2 to TRDJ1, with 9 bases lining up with TRDD3. The length of the CDR3 is 20 residues. Looked up from germline, CDR1 is GEAIGNYY and CDR2 is EKD. The V and J ends lost 3 bases and 0 bases, in that order; junction bases with no gene match: 19. CDR3 nucleotides: TGTGCCTGTGACCCCCTTCTGAGGATGGGGGATAAGCGATACACCGATAAACTCATCTTT. Translating it yields CACDPLLRMGDKRYTDKLIF.

The rearrangement uses TRDV2 and TRDJ1; D may be TRDD2 (5 bases). This CDR3 is 14 amino acids long. V was shortened by 3 bases and J by 4 bases, with 14 bases between the two germline ends. CDR1 is GEAIGNYY and CDR2 is EKD in the germline V gene. This CDR3 reads CACDGLRDGDKLIF. CDR3 DNA: TGTGCCTGTGACGGCCTACGGGACGGCGATAAACTCATCTTT.